This is a list of T cell receptor beta chains from one sample in a study of cytomegalovirus exposure and HLA in healthy donors. Some clones are missing from TCRdb's copy, which holds only in-frame ones; the method was immunoSEQ multiplex PCR. This table has 85,000 to 100,000 clones, over 55% appearing once. The sample comprised PBMCs. These TCRs come from a woman in her thirties in good health and CMV-seronegative. The CDR3 runs from the conserved cysteine through the conserved F or W. A D gene is named only where the DNA matches it firmly. Where a row states a size, it is once, few, many or the class of an expanded clone; other rows omit it.

V gene	clone size	J gene	D gene	CDR3 protein	CDR3 DNA
TRBV19	-	TRBJ2-2	TRBD1	CASSPIQGAAGELFF	TGTGCCAGTAGCCCCATACAGGGGGCGGCCGGGGAGCTGTTTTTT
TRBV19	-	TRBJ1-2	TRBD1	CASSGWDGQGGAGYGYTF	TGTGCCAGTAGTGGCTGGGACGGACAGGGGGGCGCAGGCTATGGCTACACCTTC
TRBV28	few	TRBJ2-3	TRBD2	CASSPRGTSGREADTQYF	TGTGCCAGCAGTCCGAGAGGGACTAGCGGGAGGGAGGCAGATACGCAGTATTTT
TRBV7-2	-	TRBJ2-5	TRBD2	CASSRDYFQETQYF	TGTGCCAGCAGCCGGGACTATTTCCAGGAGACCCAGTACTTC
TRBV11-2	-	TRBJ2-2	TRBD1	CASSVIRGGNGELFF	TGTGCCAGCAGCGTCATTAGAGGGGGCAACGGGGAGCTGTTTTTT
TRBV5-1	-	TRBJ1-2	TRBD1	CASSFGDREIKGYTF	TGCGCCAGCAGCTTTGGGGACAGGGAAATAAAGGGCTACACCTTC
TRBV2	-	TRBJ2-3	TRBD1	CASSDRTGGWAQYF	TGTGCCAGCAGTGACCGGACAGGCGGGTGGGCGCAGTATTTT
TRBV4-2	-	TRBJ2-5	-	CASSQEGEGETQYF	TGTGCCAGCAGCCAAGAGGGAGAAGGGGAGACCCAGTACTTC
TRBV5-1	-	TRBJ1-6	TRBD1	CASSSLTGSSPLHF	TGCGCCAGCAGCTCGCTGACAGGGAGCTCACCCCTCCACTTT
TRBV2	few	TRBJ2-7	TRBD2	CASSRLAGSSSYEQYF	TGTGCCAGCAGCCGTTTAGCGGGGTCGAGCTCCTACGAGCAGTACTTC
TRBV29-1	few	TRBJ1-2	-	CSVEPHGYRDYGYTF	TGCAGCGTTGAACCTCACGGATACAGGGACTATGGCTACACCTTC
TRBV7-6	-	TRBJ2-1	-	CASSPAPGVWGEQFF	TGTGCCAGCAGCCCAGCCCCAGGGGTCTGGGGTGAGCAGTTCTTC
TRBV5-5	few	TRBJ1-2	TRBD1	CASSPTGVVHYGYTF	TGTGCCAGCAGCCCTACAGGGGTGGTTCACTATGGCTACACCTTC
TRBV5-6	few	TRBJ1-1	-	CASSFISQGSNTEAFF	TGTGCCAGCAGCTTCATCTCACAGGGCTCGAACACTGAAGCTTTCTTT
TRBV29-1	-	TRBJ2-1	-	CSLRDNPYNEQFF	TGCAGCCTCCGGGACAACCCCTACAATGAGCAGTTCTTC
TRBV15	few	TRBJ2-1	TRBD1	CATSTGRNRDSRNEQFF	TGTGCCACCAGCACAGGTCGAAACCGGGACAGCCGCAATGAGCAGTTCTTC
TRBV6-1	-	TRBJ2-7	TRBD1	CASSEFGQGGNYEQYF	TGTGCCAGCAGTGAATTCGGACAGGGAGGTAACTACGAGCAGTACTTC
TRBV7-9	-	TRBJ2-5	-	CASSLARVRTDQTQYF	TGTGCCAGCAGCTTAGCGAGGGTGAGAACCGACCAGACCCAGTACTTC
TRBV19	many	TRBJ1-1	TRBD1	CASSLQGWHTEAFF	TGTGCCAGTAGTCTACAGGGGTGGCACACTGAAGCTTTCTTT
TRBV10-3	-	TRBJ1-2	-	CAISGQTNYGYTF	TGTGCCATCAGCGGACAGACTAACTATGGCTACACCTTC
TRBV28	-	TRBJ1-2	TRBD1	CASRDRYYGYTF	TGTGCCAGCCGGGACAGATACTATGGCTACACCTTC
TRBV7-9	-	TRBJ1-1	-	CASSLGGERTEAFF	TGTGCCAGCAGCTTAGGGGGAGAGCGCACTGAAGCTTTCTTT
TRBV19	-	TRBJ2-1	TRBD2	CASSLGLAGYEQFF	TGTGCCAGTAGCCTCGGACTAGCGGGGTATGAGCAGTTCTTC
TRBV14	-	TRBJ2-1	TRBD2	CASSWTSGAAYNEQFF	TGTGCCAGCAGCTGGACTAGCGGGGCCGCCTACAATGAGCAGTTCTTC
TRBV16	-	TRBJ2-6	TRBD1	CASSQSRADRVSGANVLTF	TGTGCCAGCAGCCAATCTAGGGCGGACAGGGTCTCTGGGGCCAACGTCCTGACTTTC
TRBV9	-	TRBJ2-1	TRBD2	CASSVVASGTAYNEQFF	TGTGCCAGCAGCGTAGTGGCTAGCGGGACCGCCTACAATGAGCAGTTCTTC
TRBV11-3	-	TRBJ2-2	-	CASSLDLNTGELFF	TGTGCCAGCAGCTTAGATCTCAACACCGGGGAGCTGTTTTTT
TRBV14	-	TRBJ2-7	-	CASSQVQNGEQYF	TGTGCCAGCAGCCAAGTACAGAACGGCGAGCAGTACTTC
TRBV27	-	TRBJ1-2	TRBD1	CASSSPGQGNYGYTF	TGTGCCAGCAGTTCTCCTGGACAGGGTAACTATGGCTACACCTTC
TRBV19	-	TRBJ1-5	TRBD1	CASSSRTGGNQPQHF	TGTGCCAGTAGTAGCCGGACAGGGGGCAATCAGCCCCAGCATTTT
TRBV18	-	TRBJ2-1	TRBD2	CASSQSGTAYNEQFF	TGTGCCAGCTCACAAAGCGGGACCGCCTACAATGAGCAGTTCTTC
TRBV27	-	TRBJ2-7	-	CASSFSQGPYEQYF	TGTGCCAGCAGTTTCTCACAGGGACCCTACGAGCAGTACTTC
TRBV2	few	TRBJ2-7	-	CASSERNTPTYEQYF	TGTGCCAGCAGTGAACGTAATACACCAACGTACGAGCAGTACTTC
TRBV5-1	many	TRBJ1-5	TRBD1	CARTGYQPQHF	TGCGCCAGGACAGGGTATCAGCCCCAGCATTTT
TRBV28	-	TRBJ2-7	-	CATLTTSYEQYF	TGTGCCACCCTGACTACCTCCTACGAGCAGTACTTC
TRBV28	once	TRBJ1-1	-	CASSLQDSHPGAEAFF	TGTGCCAGCAGTTTACAGGACAGCCACCCAGGAGCTGAAGCTTTCTTT
TRBV11-2	-	TRBJ2-7	-	CASSYNRGGFSYEQYF	TGTGCCAGCAGCTACAACAGGGGAGGCTTCTCCTACGAGCAGTACTTC
TRBV29-1	-	TRBJ2-2	-	CSVEGRGGTGELFF	TGCAGCGTTGAGGGTCGGGGTGGCACCGGGGAGCTGTTTTTT
TRBV5-5	-	TRBJ2-5	TRBD2	CASSLDGGETQYF	TGTGCCAGCAGCTTGGACGGGGGGGAGACCCAGTACTTC
TRBV4-2	-	TRBJ2-7	-	CASSQGWGRQINTYEQYF	TGTGCCAGCAGCCAAGGGTGGGGCCGACAGATCAATACCTACGAGCAGTACTTC
TRBV5-6	-	TRBJ2-1	-	CASSQRGEQFF	TGTGCCAGCAGTCAGCGAGGTGAGCAGTTCTTC
TRBV2	-	TRBJ1-3	TRBD1	CAIDRGRFSGNTIYF	TGTGCCATTGACAGGGGAAGATTCTCTGGAAACACCATATATTTT
TRBV7-8	-	TRBJ2-7	TRBD1	CASSQNRGNEQYF	TGTGCCAGCAGTCAAAACAGGGGGAACGAGCAGTACTTC
TRBV10-3	once	TRBJ2-7	TRBD2	CAIRDNSGSWEQYF	TGTGCCATCAGAGATAATAGCGGGAGCTGGGAGCAGTACTTC
TRBV27	-	TRBJ2-3	TRBD2	CASSLIAGVWDTQYF	TGTGCCAGCAGTTTGATAGCGGGAGTATGGGATACGCAGTATTTT
TRBV5-6	-	TRBJ2-1	-	CASSPAGSPPGKFF	TGTGCCAGCAGCCCGGCGGGGTCTCCCCCGGGGAAGTTCTTC
TRBV7-9	-	TRBJ2-7	-	CASSSSGRFGEQYF	TGTGCCAGCAGCTCAAGTGGCCGATTCGGGGAGCAGTACTTC
TRBV5-4	-	TRBJ1-4	-	CASSRDIQEKLFF	TGTGCCAGCAGCCGAGATATACAGGAAAAACTGTTTTTT
TRBV28	-	TRBJ1-1	-	CASSFTGPNTEAFF	TGTGCCAGCAGTTTTACAGGGCCGAACACTGAAGCTTTCTTT
TRBV7-9	-	TRBJ1-1	-	CASSLAPVRGMNTEAFF	TGTGCCAGCAGCCTCGCTCCAGTAAGGGGGATGAACACTGAAGCTTTCTTT
TRBV27	-	TRBJ2-5	-	CASSLRPGTQQETQYF	TGTGCCAGCAGTTTGCGCCCCGGGACACAGCAAGAGACCCAGTACTTC
TRBV18	-	TRBJ1-1	-	CASSPPSGLSGLPEAFF	TGTGCCAGCTCACCTCCGTCGGGGCTCTCCGGACTACCTGAAGCTTTCTTT
TRBV6-1	-	TRBJ1-3	-	CASSEPGTRNTIYF	TGTGCCAGCAGTGAACCCGGGACAAGAAACACCATATATTTT
TRBV19	-	TRBJ1-4	-	CASRRGKRLDEKLFF	TGTGCCAGTCGGAGAGGGAAGCGGTTAGATGAAAAACTGTTTTTT
TRBV25-1	-	TRBJ1-1	-	CASRPGWETEAFF	TGTGCCAGCAGGCCCGGTTGGGAGACTGAAGCTTTCTTT
TRBV27	-	TRBJ2-6	TRBD1	CASSPRQGPNVLTF	TGTGCCAGCAGTCCCCGACAGGGTCCCAACGTCCTGACTTTC
TRBV5-4	-	TRBJ2-7	TRBD2	CASSLASGESYEQYF	TGTGCCAGCAGCTTGGCTAGCGGGGAGTCCTACGAGCAGTACTTC
TRBV2	-	TRBJ1-5	TRBD1	CASSGDRSGNQPQHF	TGTGCCAGCAGTGGGGACAGGAGCGGCAATCAGCCCCAGCATTTT
TRBV28	-	TRBJ2-3	TRBD2	CASSYPVSGRTSTDTQYF	TGTGCCAGCAGTTACCCTGTTAGCGGGAGGACTAGCACAGATACGCAGTATTTT
TRBV5-1	-	TRBJ2-3	TRBD2	CASSFSGDSTDTQYF	TGCGCCAGCAGCTTTAGCGGGGACAGCACAGATACGCAGTATTTT